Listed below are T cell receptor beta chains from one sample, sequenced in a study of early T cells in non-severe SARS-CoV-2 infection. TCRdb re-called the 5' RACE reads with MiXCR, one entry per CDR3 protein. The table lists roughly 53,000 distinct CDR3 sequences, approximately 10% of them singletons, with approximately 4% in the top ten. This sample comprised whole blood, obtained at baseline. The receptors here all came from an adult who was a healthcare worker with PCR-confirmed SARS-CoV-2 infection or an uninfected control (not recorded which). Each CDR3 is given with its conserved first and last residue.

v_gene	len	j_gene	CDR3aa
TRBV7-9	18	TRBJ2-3	CASSLMGSGGGPTDTQYF
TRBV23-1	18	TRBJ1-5	CASSQSNRGIAFNQPQHF
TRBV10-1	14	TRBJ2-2	CASSEGANTGELFF
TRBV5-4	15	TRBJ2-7	CASSFSSGSSYEQYF
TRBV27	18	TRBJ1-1	CASSLFRGARDLNTEAFF
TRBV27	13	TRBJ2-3	CASSWAGTDTQYF
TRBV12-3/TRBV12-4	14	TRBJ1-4	CASTRQGAGEKLFF
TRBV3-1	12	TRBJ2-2	CASSPYTGELFF
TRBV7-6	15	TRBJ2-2	CASSLSPGTTGELFF
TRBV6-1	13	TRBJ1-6	CASSERWASPLHF
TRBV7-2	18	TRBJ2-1	CASSLTSGGSRAWNEQFF
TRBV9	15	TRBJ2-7	CASSAGTGPSGEQYF
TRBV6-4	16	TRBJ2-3	CASPHRDTNFTDTQYF
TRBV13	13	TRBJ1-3	CASSLRGGRTIYF
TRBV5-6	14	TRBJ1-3	CASSLRNSGNTIYF
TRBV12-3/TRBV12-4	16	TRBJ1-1	CASSFRSGQGVAEAFF
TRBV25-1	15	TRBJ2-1	CASSERAGAGNEQFF
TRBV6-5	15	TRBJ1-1	CASSFPEGGSTEAFF
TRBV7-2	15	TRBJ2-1	CASSLADRSYNEQFF
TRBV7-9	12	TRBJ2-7	CASSLTRGEQYF
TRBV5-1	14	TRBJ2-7	CASSFPGTTYEQYF
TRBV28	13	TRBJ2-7	CANRSGSSYEQYF
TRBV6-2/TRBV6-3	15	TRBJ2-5	CASSYSNSGGKTQYF
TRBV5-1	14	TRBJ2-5	CASSPTAGQETQYF
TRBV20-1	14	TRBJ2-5	CSARRTSGEETQYF
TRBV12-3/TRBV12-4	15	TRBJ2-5	CASSWERGKQETQYF
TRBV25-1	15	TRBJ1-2	CASSDWQAESYGYTF
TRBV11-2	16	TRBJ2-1	CASSLEGIGSYNEQFF
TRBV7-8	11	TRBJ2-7	CASSFSYEQYF
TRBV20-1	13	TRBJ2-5	CSAPSASRETQYF
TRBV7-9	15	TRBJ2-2	CASSYAANPSGELFF
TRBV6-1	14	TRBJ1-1	CASRVRFQNTEAFF
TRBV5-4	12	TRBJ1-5	CASSFGSQPQHF
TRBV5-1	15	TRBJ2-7	CASSGGTGGPYEQYF
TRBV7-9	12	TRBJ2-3	CASSPTSKVQYF
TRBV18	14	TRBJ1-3	CASSYTGAGNTIYF
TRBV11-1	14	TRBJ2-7	CASSLNDMNYEQYF
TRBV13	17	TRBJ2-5	CASSLRLRQGRYETQYF
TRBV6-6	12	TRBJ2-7	CASKLQGYEQYF
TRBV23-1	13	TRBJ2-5	CASSPTPQETQYF
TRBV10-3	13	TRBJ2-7	CAIRRQAGYEQYF
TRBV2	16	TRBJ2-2	CASSEAQDRGYGELFF
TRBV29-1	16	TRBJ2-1	CSVCIGGSGVGNEQFF
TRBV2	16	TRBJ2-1	CASSPTGVGYYNEQFF
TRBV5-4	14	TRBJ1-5	CASSRGVGNQPQHF
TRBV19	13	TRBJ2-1	CASGVGSYNEQFF
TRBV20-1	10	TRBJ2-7	CSASAREQYF
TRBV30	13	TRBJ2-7	CAWSVSSGLDLYF
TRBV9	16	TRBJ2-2	CASSPGGGVNTGELFF
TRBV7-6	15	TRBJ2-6	CASSSTTLGANVLTF
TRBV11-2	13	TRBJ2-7	CASSSDREYEQYF
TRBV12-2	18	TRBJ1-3	CASRLGGQGAAIGNTIYF
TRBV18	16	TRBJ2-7	CASSPPMGTERYEQYF
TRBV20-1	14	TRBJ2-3	CSALTGLFTDTQYF
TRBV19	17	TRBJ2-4	CASSTLSGRLAKNIQYF
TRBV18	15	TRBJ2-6	CASSPSEAGANVLTF
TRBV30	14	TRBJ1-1	CAWNLVPGGAEAFF
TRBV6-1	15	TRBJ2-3	CASSEALAGTDTQYF
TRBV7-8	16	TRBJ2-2	CASSFAAGTNTGELFF